This is a list of T cell receptor beta chains from one sample in a study of kidney transplant recipient with SARS-CoV-2 infection. TCRdb re-derived calls from the reads in MiXCR, one entry per CDR3 protein. The repertoire includes under 300,000 distinct CDR3 sequences, about 30% of them detected once, and roughly 7% sits in the top ten. The sequenced sample was a blood sample, obtained at baseline and on day 111 from a kidney transplant recipient. These receptors were taken from a male patient aged 30 to 40 who had COVID-19 and was a kidney transplant recipient. Some T cells may originate from the graft donor. The CDR3 runs from the conserved cysteine through the conserved F or W. D genes are given only for firm matches. Clone size is given for some rows only: seen once, a few or many times, or a class if the clone is expanded.

j_call: TRBJ2-1
clone_size: few
d_call: TRBD2
v_call: TRBV27
cdr3_aa: CASSTTSEDEQFF
cdr3_nt: TGTGCCAGCAGTACTACTAGCGAGGATGAGCAGTTCTTC

j_call: TRBJ1-2
clone_size: .
d_call: .
v_call: TRBV6-5
cdr3_aa: CASSCEDSMRKTYGHTF
cdr3_nt: TGTGCCAGCAGTTGCGAGGACTCTATGCGGAAGACCTATGGCCACACCTTC

j_call: TRBJ1-2
clone_size: many
d_call: .
v_call: TRBV5-5
cdr3_aa: CASIDIVSRKTYGYTF
cdr3_nt: TGTGCCAGCATTGATATTGTCTCGCGAAAGACCTATGGCTACACCTTC

j_call: TRBJ1-1
clone_size: many
d_call: .
v_call: TRBV5-1
cdr3_aa: CASSRNQGTNTEAFF
cdr3_nt: TGCGCCAGCAGCCGTAATCAGGGGACGAACACTGAAGCTTTCTTT

j_call: TRBJ2-1
clone_size: many
d_call: .
v_call: TRBV11-3
cdr3_aa: CASSGTLAGGPDEQFF
cdr3_nt: TGTGCCAGCAGCGGCACCTTAGCAGGAGGGCCGGATGAGCAGTTCTTC

j_call: TRBJ2-3
clone_size: many
d_call: .
v_call: TRBV20-1
cdr3_aa: CSPRGRDTQYF
cdr3_nt: TGCAGTCCCCGGGGGCGGGATACGCAGTATTTT

j_call: TRBJ2-3
clone_size: .
d_call: .
v_call: TRBV7-6
cdr3_aa: CASSFDYDTQYF
cdr3_nt: TGTGCCAGCAGCTTCGACTATGATACGCAGTATTTT

j_call: TRBJ2-2
clone_size: .
d_call: .
v_call: TRBV3-1
cdr3_aa: CASSYAHPISGLTGELFF
cdr3_nt: TGTGCCAGCAGCTATGCTCATCCCATTTCAGGCTTGACCGGGGAGCTGTTTTTT

j_call: TRBJ2-5
clone_size: many
d_call: .
v_call: TRBV3-1
cdr3_aa: CASTSRGSAGETQYF
cdr3_nt: TGTGCCAGCACCTCAAGGGGGTCGGCGGGAGAGACCCAGTACTTC

j_call: TRBJ1-2
clone_size: many
d_call: .
v_call: TRBV6-1
cdr3_aa: CASSRGYSMRKTYGYTF
cdr3_nt: TGTGCCAGCAGTCGGGGGTACTCTATGCGAAAGACCTATGGCTACACCTTC

j_call: TRBJ1-5
clone_size: many
d_call: .
v_call: TRBV5-8
cdr3_aa: CASSLGQGYSPQHF
cdr3_nt: TGTGCCAGCAGCTTGGGGCAGGGCTATTCGCCCCAGCATTTT

j_call: TRBJ2-2
clone_size: many
d_call: .
v_call: TRBV3-1
cdr3_aa: CASSRLFPISGLTGELFF
cdr3_nt: TGTGCCAGCAGCCGTCTGTTTCCCATTTCAGGCTTGACCGGGGAGCTGTTTTTT

j_call: TRBJ2-3
clone_size: many
d_call: .
v_call: TRBV5-1
cdr3_aa: CASSPRGALAGTQYF
cdr3_nt: TGCGCCAGCAGCCCCCGTGGAGCACTGGCCGGTACGCAGTATTTT

j_call: TRBJ1-2
clone_size: few
d_call: .
v_call: TRBV4-1
cdr3_aa: CASMGPGGGGYGYTF
cdr3_nt: TGCGCCAGCATGGGTCCAGGCGGAGGTGGGTATGGCTACACCTTC